The 8 T cell receptor beta chains in this list originate from one sample, sequenced in a study of CD8+ T cells in alopecia areata. cDNA reverse transcribed from extracted RNA served as the sequencing template. Sequencing used immunoSEQ multiplex PCR; TCRdb keeps in-frame clones, though not all of them. The sample includes around 70,000 clones, 29% seen only once; the top ten take around 14%. As to treatment: oral pan-JAK inhibitor, 5-10 mg twice daily. Specimen: CD8+ T cells sorted from blood, collected at week 4, from a patient treated with tofacitinib. Receptor source: a human donor with alopecia areata.

The chain joins TRBV7-9 to TRBJ1-4, with 10 bases matching TRBD1. Per the germline V gene, CDR1 is SEHNR and CDR2 is FQNEAQ (reference sequence). With V trimmed by 6 bases and J by 7 bases, 5 bases remained unmatched. CDR3 size: 14 residues. The CDR3 nucleotides are TGTGCCAGCAGAGCCGGGACAGGGGCTGAAAAACTGTTTTTT. This gives the protein CASRAGTGAEKLFF.

This chain links TRBV6-1 with TRBJ1-1; the D gene is possibly TRBD1 (5 bases). Trimming shortened V by 6 bases and J by 3 bases, and 17 bases separated the two germline ends. Germline values: CDR1 MNHNS, CDR2 SASEGT. The CDR3 spans 15 residues. This chain's CDR3 is CASRTPGGLHTEAFF. In DNA form, the CDR3 reads TGTGCCAGCAGGACCCCCGGGGGACTTCACACTGAAGCTTTCTTT.

The chain is built from TRBV11-2 and TRBJ2-1; 15 positions match TRBD2. Germline-derived CDR1 and CDR2 are SGHAT and FQNNGV. The CDR3 is 14 amino acids. Trimming at V came to 8 bases and at J to 14 bases, leaving 10 bases not matched to a gene. The CDR3 loop is CASAQGLAGGGEFF. For the CDR3, the DNA is TGTGCCAGCGCCCAAGGACTAGCGGGAGGGGGGGAGTTCTTC.

The genes are TRBV29-1 and TRBJ2-2, with D perhaps matching TRBD1 (5 bases). CDR1 SQVTM and CDR2 ANQGSEA come from the germline V gene. Trimming left V 0 bases short and J 5 bases short, with 16 bases between. This CDR3 has 16 amino acids. CDR3 protein: CSVEDKGRVFTGELFF. The CDR3 DNA is TGCAGCGTTGAAGATAAGGGCAGGGTGTTTACCGGGGAGCTGTTTTTT.

The rearrangement links TRBV15 to TRBJ2-6; D remains unclear. The CDR3 totals 14 residues. Between the trimmed V and J ends, which lost 2 bases and 3 bases, there was a span of 5 bases. The V gene's germline CDR1 is LNHNV and CDR2 YYDKDF (reference sequence). CDR3 in amino acids: CATSRLDGANVLTF. CDR3 bases: TGTGCCACCAGCAGACTTGATGGGGCCAACGTCCTGACTTTC.

This clone was counted between two and nine times. The rearrangement links TRBV27 to TRBJ1-3; D is unresolved. The CDR3 runs 15 residues. Germline V gives CDR1 MNHEY, CDR2 SMNVEV (reference sequence). Trimming shortened V by 8 bases and J by 0 bases, and 14 bases separated the two germline ends. The CDR3, as DNA: TGTGCCAGCGCGAAAGTCTCAATCTCTGGAAACACCATATATTTT. This sequence encodes CASAKVSISGNTIYF.

This clone was counted between two and nine times. The chain combines TRBV9 with TRBJ2-5; 7 bases are shared with TRBD2. The ends lost 4 bases at V and 1 base at J; junction bases unmatched: 7. The germline CDR1 and CDR2 sequences are SGDLS and YYNGEE. This CDR3 is built from 15 residues. CDR3 sequence reads: CASSPSGRAQETQYF. CDR3 sequence (DNA): TGTGCCAGCAGCCCCTCGGGGAGGGCCCAAGAGACCCAGTACTTC.

The chain recombines TRBV13 with TRBJ1-2; D is uncertain. Trimming stripped 2 bases from V and 4 bases from J, with 14 bases between. CDR1 and CDR2 (germline): PRHDT, FYEKMQ (reference sequence). The CDR3 loop spans 15 amino acids. The CDR3 DNA sequence: TGTGCCAGCAGCTTAAGTTCAAGGTCCCCCTATGGCTACACCTTC. Translation gives CASSLSSRSPYGYTF.